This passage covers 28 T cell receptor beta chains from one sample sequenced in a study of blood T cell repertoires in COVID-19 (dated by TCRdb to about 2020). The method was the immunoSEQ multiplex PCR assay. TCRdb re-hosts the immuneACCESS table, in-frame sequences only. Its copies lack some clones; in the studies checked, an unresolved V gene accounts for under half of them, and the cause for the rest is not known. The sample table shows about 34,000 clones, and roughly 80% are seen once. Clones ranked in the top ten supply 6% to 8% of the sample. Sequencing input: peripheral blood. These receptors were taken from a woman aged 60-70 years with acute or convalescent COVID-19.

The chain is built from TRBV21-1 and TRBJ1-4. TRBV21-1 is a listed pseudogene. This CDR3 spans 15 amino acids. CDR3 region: CASSKVLGGNEKLFF. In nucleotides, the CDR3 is TGTGCCAGCAGCAAAGTACTGGGAGGGAATGAAAAACTGTTTTTT.

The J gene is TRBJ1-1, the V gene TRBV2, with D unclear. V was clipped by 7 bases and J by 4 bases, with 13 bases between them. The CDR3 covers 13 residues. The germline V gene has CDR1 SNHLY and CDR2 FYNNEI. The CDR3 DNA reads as TGTGCCAGCAAAGGACTGTCGGGCACTGAAGCTTTCTTT. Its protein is CASKGLSGTEAFF.

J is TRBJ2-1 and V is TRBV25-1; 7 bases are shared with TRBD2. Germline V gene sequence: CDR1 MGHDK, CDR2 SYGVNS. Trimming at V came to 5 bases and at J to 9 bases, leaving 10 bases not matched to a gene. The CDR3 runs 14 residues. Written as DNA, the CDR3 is TGTGCCAGCAGTCCGGACGGGGGGTCCCCTGAGCAGTTCTTC. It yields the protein CASSPDGGSPEQFF.

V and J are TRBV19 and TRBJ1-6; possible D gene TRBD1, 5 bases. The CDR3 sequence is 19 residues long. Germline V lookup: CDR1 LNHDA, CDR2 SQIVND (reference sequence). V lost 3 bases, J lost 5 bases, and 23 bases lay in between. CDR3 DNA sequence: TGTGCCAGTAGTATTAGTCGACCCAACCATGGGGGGAATAATTCACCCCTCCACTTT. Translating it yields CASSISRPNHGGNNSPLHF.

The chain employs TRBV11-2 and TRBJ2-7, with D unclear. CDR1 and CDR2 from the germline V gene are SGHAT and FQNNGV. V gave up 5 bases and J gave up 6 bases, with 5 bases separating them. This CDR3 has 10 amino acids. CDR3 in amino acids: CASSTREQYF. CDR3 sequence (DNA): TGTGCCAGCAGCACTCGCGAGCAGTACTTC.

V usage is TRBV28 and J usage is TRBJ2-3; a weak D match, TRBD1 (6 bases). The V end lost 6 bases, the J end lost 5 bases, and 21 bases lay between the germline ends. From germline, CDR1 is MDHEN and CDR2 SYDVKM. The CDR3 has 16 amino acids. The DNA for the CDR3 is TGTGCCAGCAGACCCCTCCGGGCAGGGGTCGAAGATACGCAGTATTTT. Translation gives CASRPLRAGVEDTQYF.

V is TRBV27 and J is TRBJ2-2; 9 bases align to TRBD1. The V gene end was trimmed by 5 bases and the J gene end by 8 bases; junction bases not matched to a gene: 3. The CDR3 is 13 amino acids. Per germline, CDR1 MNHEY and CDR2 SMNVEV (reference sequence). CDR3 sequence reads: CASSLDRGGELFF. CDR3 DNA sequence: TGTGCCAGCAGTCTGGACAGGGGTGGGGAGCTGTTTTTT.

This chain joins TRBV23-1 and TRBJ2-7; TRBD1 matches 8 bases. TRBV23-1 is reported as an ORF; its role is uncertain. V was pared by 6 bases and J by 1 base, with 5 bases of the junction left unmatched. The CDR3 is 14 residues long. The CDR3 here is CASRYRGASYEQYF. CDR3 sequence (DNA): TGCGCCAGCAGGTACAGGGGGGCTTCCTACGAGCAGTACTTC.

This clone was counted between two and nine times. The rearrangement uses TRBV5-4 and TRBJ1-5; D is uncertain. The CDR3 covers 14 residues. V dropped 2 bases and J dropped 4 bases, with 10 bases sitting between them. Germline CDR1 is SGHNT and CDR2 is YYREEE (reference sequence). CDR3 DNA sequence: TGTGCCAGCAGCTTTTTCGGAGGAAATCAGCCCCAGCATTTT. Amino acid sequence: CASSFFGGNQPQHF.

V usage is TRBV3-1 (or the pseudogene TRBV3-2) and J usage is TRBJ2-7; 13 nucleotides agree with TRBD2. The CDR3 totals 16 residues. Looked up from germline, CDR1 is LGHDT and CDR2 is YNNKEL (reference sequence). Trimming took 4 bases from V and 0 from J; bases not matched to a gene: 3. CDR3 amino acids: CASSPGLAGSSYEQYF. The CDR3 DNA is TGTGCCAGCAGCCCGGGACTAGCGGGGAGCTCCTACGAGCAGTACTTC.

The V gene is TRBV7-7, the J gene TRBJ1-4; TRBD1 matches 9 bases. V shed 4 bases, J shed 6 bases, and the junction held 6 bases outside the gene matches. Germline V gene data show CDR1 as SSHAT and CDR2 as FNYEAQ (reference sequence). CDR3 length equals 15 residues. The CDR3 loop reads CASSSTQGAYEKLFF. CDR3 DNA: TGTGCCAGCAGCTCTACACAGGGGGCGTATGAAAAACTGTTTTTT.

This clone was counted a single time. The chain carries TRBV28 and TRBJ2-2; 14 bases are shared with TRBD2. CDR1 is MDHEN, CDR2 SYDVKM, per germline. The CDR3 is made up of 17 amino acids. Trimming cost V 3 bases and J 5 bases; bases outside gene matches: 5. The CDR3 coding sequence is TGTGCCAGCAGTTTGACTAGCGGGGGGGTTGGAACCGGGGAGCTGTTTTTT. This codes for CASSLTSGGVGTGELFF.

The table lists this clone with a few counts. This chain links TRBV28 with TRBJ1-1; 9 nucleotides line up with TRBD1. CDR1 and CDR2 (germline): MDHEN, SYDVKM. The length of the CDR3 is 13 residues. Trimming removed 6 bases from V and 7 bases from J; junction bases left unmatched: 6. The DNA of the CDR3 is TGTGCCAGCAGACAGGGGGCGCAGGGTGAAGCTTTCTTT. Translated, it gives CASRQGAQGEAFF.

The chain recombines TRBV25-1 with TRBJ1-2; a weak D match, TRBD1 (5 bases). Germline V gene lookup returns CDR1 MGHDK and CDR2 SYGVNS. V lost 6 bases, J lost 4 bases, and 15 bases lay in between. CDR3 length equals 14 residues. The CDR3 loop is CASRSPDSFYGYTF. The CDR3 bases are TGTGCCAGCAGATCCCCTGACAGCTTCTATGGCTACACCTTC.

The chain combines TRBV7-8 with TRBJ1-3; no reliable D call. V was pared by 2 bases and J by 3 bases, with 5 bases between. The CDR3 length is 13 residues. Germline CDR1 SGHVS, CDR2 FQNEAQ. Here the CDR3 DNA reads TGTGCCAGCAGCTTAACAGATGGAAACACCATATATTTT. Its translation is CASSLTDGNTIYF.

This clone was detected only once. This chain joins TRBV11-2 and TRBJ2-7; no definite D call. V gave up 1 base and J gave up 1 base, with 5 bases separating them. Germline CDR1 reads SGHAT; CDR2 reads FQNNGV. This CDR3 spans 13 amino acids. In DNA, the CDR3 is TGTGCCAGCAGCTTAGTAGTTTCCTACGAGCAGTACTTC. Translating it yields CASSLVVSYEQYF.

The CDR3 spells CASSQDSGHGYTF. Written as DNA, the CDR3 is TGTGCCAGCAGCCAAGATTCCGGTCATGGCTACACCTTC. The V call is TRBV14, the J call TRBJ1-2; D gene unclear. Trimming took 0 bases from V and 6 from J, leaving 8 bases between them. The CDR3 contains 13 residues. The germline gives CDR1 SGHDN, CDR2 FVKESK.

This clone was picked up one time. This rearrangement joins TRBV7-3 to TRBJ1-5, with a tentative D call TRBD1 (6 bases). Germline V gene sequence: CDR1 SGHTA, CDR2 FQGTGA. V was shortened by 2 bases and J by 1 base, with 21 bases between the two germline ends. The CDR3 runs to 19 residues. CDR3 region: CASSLALYRDPMSNQPQHF. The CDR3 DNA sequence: TGTGCCAGCAGCTTAGCCCTTTACAGGGACCCGATGAGCAATCAGCCCCAGCATTTT.

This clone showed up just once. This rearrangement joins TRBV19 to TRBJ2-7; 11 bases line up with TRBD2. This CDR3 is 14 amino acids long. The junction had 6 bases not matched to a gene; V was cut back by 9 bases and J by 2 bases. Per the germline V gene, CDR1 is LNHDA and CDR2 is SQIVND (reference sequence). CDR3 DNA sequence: TGTGCCAGCGGGCTAGCGGGGGGAACCTACGAGCAGTACTTC. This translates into CASGLAGGTYEQYF. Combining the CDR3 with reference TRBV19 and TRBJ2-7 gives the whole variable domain DGGITQSPKYLFRKEGQNVTLSCEQNLNHDAMYWYRQDPGQGLRLIYYSQIVNDFQKGDIAEGYSVSREKKESFPLTVTSAQKNPTAFYLCASGLAGGTYEQYFGPGTRLTVT.

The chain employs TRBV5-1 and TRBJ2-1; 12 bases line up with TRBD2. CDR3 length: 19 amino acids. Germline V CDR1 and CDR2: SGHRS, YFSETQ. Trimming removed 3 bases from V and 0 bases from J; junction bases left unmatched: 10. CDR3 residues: CASSSAGLAGSSSYNEQFF. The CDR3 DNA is TGCGCCAGCAGCTCGGCGGGACTAGCGGGTTCGAGCTCCTACAATGAGCAGTTCTTC.

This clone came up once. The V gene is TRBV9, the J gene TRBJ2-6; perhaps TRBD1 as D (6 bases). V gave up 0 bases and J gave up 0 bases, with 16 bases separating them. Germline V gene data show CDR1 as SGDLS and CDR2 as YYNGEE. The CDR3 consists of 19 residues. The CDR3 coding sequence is TGTGCCAGCAGCGTAGGAATAACGGGACACTACTCTGGGGCCAACGTCCTGACTTTC. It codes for CASSVGITGHYSGANVLTF.

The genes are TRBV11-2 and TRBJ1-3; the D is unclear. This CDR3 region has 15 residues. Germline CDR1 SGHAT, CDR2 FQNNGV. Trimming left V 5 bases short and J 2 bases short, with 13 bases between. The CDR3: CASSTPRGTGNTIYF. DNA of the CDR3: TGTGCCAGCAGCACGCCCCGGGGAACTGGAAACACCATATATTTT.

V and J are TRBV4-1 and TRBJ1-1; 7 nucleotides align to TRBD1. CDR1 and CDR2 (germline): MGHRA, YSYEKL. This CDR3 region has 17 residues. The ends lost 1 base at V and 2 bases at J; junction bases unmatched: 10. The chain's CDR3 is CASSQVFWDSTNTEAFF. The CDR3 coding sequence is TGCGCCAGCAGCCAAGTCTTTTGGGACAGTACTAACACTGAAGCTTTCTTT.

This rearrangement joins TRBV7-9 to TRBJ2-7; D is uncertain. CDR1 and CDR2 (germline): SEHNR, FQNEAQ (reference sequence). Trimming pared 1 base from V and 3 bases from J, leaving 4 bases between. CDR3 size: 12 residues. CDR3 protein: CASSLGSYEQYF. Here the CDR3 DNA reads TGTGCCAGCAGCTTAGGTAGCTACGAGCAGTACTTC.

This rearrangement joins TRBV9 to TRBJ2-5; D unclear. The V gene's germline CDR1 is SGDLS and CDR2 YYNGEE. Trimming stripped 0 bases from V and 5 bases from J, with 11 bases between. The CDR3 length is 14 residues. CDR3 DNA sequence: TGTGCCAGCAGCGTAGCTTCGTCCCCGGAGACCCAGTACTTC. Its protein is CASSVASSPETQYF.

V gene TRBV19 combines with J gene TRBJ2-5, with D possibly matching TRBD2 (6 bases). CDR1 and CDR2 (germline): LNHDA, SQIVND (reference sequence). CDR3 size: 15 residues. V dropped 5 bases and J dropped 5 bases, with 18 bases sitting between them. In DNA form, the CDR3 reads TGTGCCAGTAGTTTGGGACTTGGGGAGAAGGAGACCCAGTACTTC. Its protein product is CASSLGLGEKETQYF.

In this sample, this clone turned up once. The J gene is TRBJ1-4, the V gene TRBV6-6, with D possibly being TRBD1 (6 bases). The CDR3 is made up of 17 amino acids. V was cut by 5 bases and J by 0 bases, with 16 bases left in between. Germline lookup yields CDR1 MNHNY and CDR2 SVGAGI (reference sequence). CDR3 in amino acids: CASSPPLRGATNEKLFF. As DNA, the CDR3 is TGTGCCAGCAGTCCCCCCCTCAGGGGTGCAACTAATGAAAAACTGTTTTTT.

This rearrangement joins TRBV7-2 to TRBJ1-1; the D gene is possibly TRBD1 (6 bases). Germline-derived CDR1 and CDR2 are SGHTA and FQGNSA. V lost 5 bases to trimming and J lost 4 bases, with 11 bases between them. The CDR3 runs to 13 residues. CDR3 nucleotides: TGTGCCAGCAGCCGGCGGACAGCCACTGAAGCTTTCTTT. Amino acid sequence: CASSRRTATEAFF. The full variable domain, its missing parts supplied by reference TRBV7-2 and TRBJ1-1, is GAGVSQSPSNKVTEKGKDVELRCDPISGHTALYWYRQSLGQGLEFLIYFQGNSAPDKSGLPSDRFSAERTGGSVSTLTIQRTQQEDSAVYLCASSRRTATEAFFGQGTRLTVV.